What follows describes a single T cell receptor beta chain. The entry originates in a study of prognosis after radiotherapy for stage I lung cancer. Germline V gives CDR1 DFQATT, CDR2 SNEGSKA (reference sequence). The V gene end was trimmed by 5 bases and the J gene end by 3 bases; junction bases not matched to a gene: 11. This CDR3 contains 15 residues. Amplicons of TCR beta CDR3 were generated from genomic DNA by two-round multiplex PCR. First-round PCR used primers specific to each TRBV and TRBJ gene. TCRdb ran MiXCR on the multiplex PCR reads and lists one entry per CDR3 protein. This repertoire shows roughly 18,000 distinct CDR3 sequences, around 44% found once; its top ten account for roughly two fifths.

This TCR was sampled from a donor older than 45 with non-small cell lung cancer. The sample was PBMCs, taken before or after stereotactic body radiation therapy (not recorded which). The chain uses TRBV20-1 and TRBJ2-3; 7 nucleotides agree with TRBD2. CDR3: CSARADGRITDTQYF. The CDR3 DNA is TGCAGTGCTCGGGCGGACGGGAGGATTACAGATACGCAGTATTTT.